These 20 T cell receptor beta chains were all obtained from the same sample, sequenced in a study of cytomegalovirus exposure and HLA in healthy donors. PCR involved 60 Vbeta and 13 Jbeta primers. The data were produced by immunoSEQ multiplex PCR, yet TCRdb's version contains in-frame clones alone and is incomplete. Of 99,000 or so clones listed, about 69% are singletons. Sequenced input: PBMCs. Every receptor here comes from a man aged 35 to 55 in good health and CMV-seronegative.

J is TRBJ1-4 and V is TRBV27; possibly TRBD1 for D (6 bases). Germline V CDR1 and CDR2: MNHEY, SMNVEV (reference sequence). This CDR3 spans 13 amino acids. Trimming cost V 7 bases and J 7 bases, with 13 bases left between them. The CDR3 DNA follows: TGTGCCAGCACTCCTCTAGGGGGTGAAAAACTGTTTTTT. Protein: CASTPLGGEKLFF.

V and J are TRBV27 and TRBJ1-6; D gene ambiguous. Germline lookup yields CDR1 MNHEY and CDR2 SMNVEV (reference sequence). Trimming left V 3 bases short and J 9 bases short, with 6 bases between. The length of the CDR3 is 12 residues. The CDR3 sequence is CASSFPGSPLHF. The CDR3 DNA sequence: TGTGCCAGCAGTTTCCCCGGTTCACCCCTCCACTTT.

In regard to this clone: Other DNA variants within this sample encode the same CDR3. This sequence joins TRBV7-9 and TRBJ2-5, with D possibly TRBD1 on 5 matching bases. Per the germline V gene, CDR1 is SEHNR and CDR2 is FQNEAQ (reference sequence). The germline V and J ends were trimmed by 1 base and 5 bases, with 14 bases remaining between them. This CDR3 region has 15 residues. CDR3 in amino acids: CASSLVLGRGETQYF. The CDR3 DNA sequence: TGTGCCAGCAGCTTAGTGCTGGGGCGTGGGGAGACCCAGTACTTC.

This clone was detected once. The V and J genes are TRBV29-1 and TRBJ2-1; D gene unclear. Germline V gene data show CDR1 as SQVTM and CDR2 as ANQGSEA. The germline V and J ends were trimmed by 7 bases and 5 bases, with 9 bases remaining between them. This CDR3 is built from 11 residues. CDR3 region: CSAIEHNEQFF. As DNA, the CDR3 is TGCAGCGCTATAGAGCACAATGAGCAGTTCTTC.

The chain is built from TRBV2 and TRBJ2-4; D gene ambiguous. The ends were cut back, 1 base at V and 1 base at J, with 8 bases in the middle. The CDR3 contains 15 residues. Germline CDR1 is SNHLY and CDR2 is FYNNEI. The CDR3 region has the DNA TGTGCCAGCAGTGAAGTAGAAACCGCCAAAAACATTCAGTACTTC. Protein: CASSEVETAKNIQYF.

This clone came up once. The chain links TRBV6-4 to TRBJ1-1; D not certain. V dropped 6 bases and J dropped 1 base, with 9 bases sitting between them. From germline, CDR1 is MRHNA and CDR2 SNTAGT. This CDR3 spans 13 amino acids. CDR3 bases: TGTGCCAGCAGCGAGGGCCGGAACACTGAAGCTTTCTTT. This gives the protein CASSEGRNTEAFF.

The V call is TRBV14, the J call TRBJ2-7; 13 bases match TRBD2. J lost 0 bases, V lost 8 bases, and 1 base had no gene match. CDR1 is SGHDN and CDR2 is FVKESK in the germline V gene. This CDR3 comprises 14 residues. The CDR3 DNA reads as TGTGCCAGCCGACTAGCGGGAGGCTCCTACGAGCAGTACTTC. Translated: CASRLAGGSYEQYF.

The chain carries TRBV28 and TRBJ1-5, with TRBD1 matching 8 bases. CDR3 length equals 14 residues. J lost 7 bases, V lost 5 bases, and 7 bases had no gene match. Germline assignment: CDR1 MDHEN and CDR2 SYDVKM. The CDR3 DNA sequence: TGTGCCAGCAGTACGGACAGGGCACGACAGCCCCAGCATTTT. This translates into CASSTDRARQPQHF.

The chain recombines TRBV5-4 with TRBJ2-7; TRBD1 matches 8 bases. Per the germline V gene, CDR1 is SGHNT and CDR2 is YYREEE (reference sequence). This CDR3 is 14 amino acids long. The junction had 2 bases not matched to a gene; V was cut back by 0 bases and J by 3 bases. CDR3 coding DNA: TGTGCCAGCAGCTTGGACAGGGGGAGCTACGAGCAGTACTTC. This gives the protein CASSLDRGSYEQYF.

J is TRBJ2-5 and V is TRBV7-8; a possible D gene is TRBD1 (6 bases). CDR1 is SGHVS, CDR2 FQNEAQ, per germline. The CDR3 extends over 14 amino acids. The V and J ends lost 1 base and 5 bases respectively, with 11 bases between them. The CDR3 region has the DNA TGTGCCAGCAGCTTAGTAGCAGGGGTGGAGACCCAGTACTTC. It encodes CASSLVAGVETQYF.

The chain employs TRBV27 and TRBJ2-3, with D hard to call. Trimming left V 6 bases short and J 3 bases short, with 22 bases between. This CDR3 comprises 17 residues. Germline V lookup: CDR1 MNHEY, CDR2 SMNVEV (reference sequence). Here the CDR3 DNA reads TGTGCCAGCAGGGCGCTCTCCGTGGCCCAGGTAACAGATACGCAGTATTTT. Translating it yields CASRALSVAQVTDTQYF.

This clone occurred a few times. In DNA form, the CDR3 reads TGTGCCAGCAGCTCAAAGACAGGGGAGAACGATCAGCCCCAGCATTTT. Translating gives CASSSKTGENDQPQHF. The rearrangement uses TRBV11-2 and TRBJ1-5; 8 positions agree with TRBD1. After removal of 4 bases from V and 5 bases from J, the junction contained 10 bases not matched to a gene. The CDR3 has 16 amino acids. CDR1 SGHAT and CDR2 FQNNGV come from the germline V gene. The whole variable domain, filled in from reference TRBV11-2 and TRBJ1-5, reads EAGVAQSPRYKIIEKRQSVAFWCNPISGHATLYWYQQILGQGPKLLIQFQNNGVVDDSQLPKDRFSAERLKGVDSTLKIQPAKLEDSAVYLCASSSKTGENDQPQHFGDGTRLSIL.

The sample holds a few counts of this clone. The chain combines TRBV29-1 with TRBJ1-1; the D is unclear. V lost 3 bases and J lost 1, with 9 bases in between. The germline CDR1 and CDR2 sequences are SQVTM and ANQGSEA. The CDR3 length is 13 residues. CDR3 loop: CSVDNGQNTEAFF. Here the CDR3 DNA reads TGCAGCGTTGATAATGGGCAGAACACTGAAGCTTTCTTT.

For this clone: Germline is not matched at one junction end, which may reflect a read error. The chain joins TRBV7-7 to TRBJ2-1; 8 bases are shared with TRBD1. CDR1 is SSHAT and CDR2 is FNYEAQ in the germline V gene (reference sequence). The CDR3 has 17 residues. CDR3 sequence (DNA): TGTGCTAGCAGCTTAAAGAGGACAGGGAGCTCCTACAATGAGCAGTTCTTC. Protein: CASSLKRTGSSYNEQFF.

The chain combines TRBV6-4 with TRBJ2-1; 9 bases align to TRBD2. Per the germline V gene, CDR1 is MRHNA and CDR2 is SNTAGT. Trimming took 0 bases from V and 3 from J; bases not matched to a gene: 0. The CDR3 runs 15 residues. DNA of the CDR3: TGTGCCAGCAGTGACTCACTAGCGGGCTACAATGAGCAGTTCTTC. Residues: CASSDSLAGYNEQFF.

This clone showed up just a few times. The chain has TRBV2 and TRBJ1-4, with 8 bases lining up with TRBD1. This CDR3 region has 16 residues. Germline V CDR1 and CDR2: SNHLY, FYNNEI. J was trimmed by 7 bases and V by 4 bases; bases with no gene match: 11. CDR3 residues: CASSASWTGMSEKLFF. The CDR3 bases are TGTGCCAGCAGTGCAAGTTGGACAGGGATGAGTGAAAAACTGTTTTTT.

With regard to this clone: A read error may produce the germline difference seen at one junction end. CDR3 region: CSSSPGTGQGYTF. The CDR3 region has the DNA TGTTCCAGCAGCCCAGGGACAGGGCAGGGCTACACCTTC. The chain links TRBV7-9 to TRBJ1-2; TRBD1 matches at 9 bases. This CDR3 comprises 13 residues. Germline CDR1 is SEHNR and CDR2 is FQNEAQ (reference sequence).

The V and J genes are TRBV5-6 and TRBJ1-4; 9 bases match TRBD1. The V and J ends lost 2 bases and 2 bases, in that order; junction bases with no gene match: 4. This CDR3 has 16 residues. CDR1 is SGHDT and CDR2 is YYEEEE in the germline V gene. The CDR3 bases are TGTGCCAGCAGCTTTGGACAGGGGCTGACTAATGAAAAACTGTTTTTT. This sequence encodes CASSFGQGLTNEKLFF.

The chain employs TRBV4-1 and TRBJ2-7, with TRBD2 identical over 13 bases. After removal of 4 bases from V and 3 bases from J, the junction contained 3 bases not matched to a gene. This CDR3 is built from 15 residues. The germline V gene has CDR1 MGHRA and CDR2 YSYEKL. This chain's CDR3 is CASSLTSGRIYEQYF. The CDR3 nucleotides read TGCGCCAGCAGCCTGACTAGCGGGAGGATCTACGAGCAGTACTTC.

The chain links TRBV6-5 to TRBJ1-5, with TRBD1 matching over 11 bases. With V trimmed by 6 bases and J by 3 bases, 4 bases remained unmatched. The CDR3 has 15 residues. The germline V gene encodes CDR1 MNHEY and CDR2 SVGAGI. For the CDR3, the DNA is TGTGCCAGCAGCCTGGGACAGGGGGTCAATCAGCCCCAGCATTTT. It translates to CASSLGQGVNQPQHF.